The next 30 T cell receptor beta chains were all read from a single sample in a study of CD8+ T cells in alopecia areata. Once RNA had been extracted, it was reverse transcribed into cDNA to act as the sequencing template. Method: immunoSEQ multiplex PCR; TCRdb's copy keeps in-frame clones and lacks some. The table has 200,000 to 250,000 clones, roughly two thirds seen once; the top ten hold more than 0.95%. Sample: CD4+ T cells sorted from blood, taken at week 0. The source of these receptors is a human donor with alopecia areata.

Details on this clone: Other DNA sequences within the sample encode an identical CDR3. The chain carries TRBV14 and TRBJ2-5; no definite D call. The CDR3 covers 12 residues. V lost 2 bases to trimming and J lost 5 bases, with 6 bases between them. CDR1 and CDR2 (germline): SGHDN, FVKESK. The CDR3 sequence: CASSQNRETQYF. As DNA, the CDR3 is TGTGCCAGCAGCCAAAATCGCGAGACCCAGTACTTC.

CDR3 coding DNA: TGTGCCAGCAGCGGGCAGGGGGCGGTTTTGGAGCAGTTCTTC. Protein: CASSGQGAVLEQFF. The chain joins TRBV2 to TRBJ2-1; 8 nucleotides match TRBD1. V was clipped by 6 bases and J by 10 bases; unmatched bases: 11. Per germline, CDR1 SNHLY and CDR2 FYNNEI. The CDR3 contains 14 residues. Full variable domain (remainder filled in from reference TRBV2 and TRBJ2-1): EPEVTQTPSHQVTQMGQEVILRCVPISNHLYFYWYRQILGQKVEFLVSFYNNEISEKSEIFDDQFSVERPDGSNFTLKIRSTKLEDSAMYFCASSGQGAVLEQFFGPGTRLTVL.

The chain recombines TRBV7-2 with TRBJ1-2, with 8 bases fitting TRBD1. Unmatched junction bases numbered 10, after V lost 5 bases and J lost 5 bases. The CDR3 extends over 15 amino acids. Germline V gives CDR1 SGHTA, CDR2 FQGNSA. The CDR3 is CASSPGGGQVYGYTF. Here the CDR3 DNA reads TGTGCCAGCAGCCCAGGGGGCGGACAAGTATATGGCTACACCTTC.

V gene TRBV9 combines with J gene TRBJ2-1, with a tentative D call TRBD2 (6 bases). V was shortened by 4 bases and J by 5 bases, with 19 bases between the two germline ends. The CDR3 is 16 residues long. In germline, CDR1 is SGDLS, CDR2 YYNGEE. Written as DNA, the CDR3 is TGTGCCAGCAGCCCTCGGGGACTGGATATTAACAATGAGCAGTTCTTC. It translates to CASSPRGLDINNEQFF.

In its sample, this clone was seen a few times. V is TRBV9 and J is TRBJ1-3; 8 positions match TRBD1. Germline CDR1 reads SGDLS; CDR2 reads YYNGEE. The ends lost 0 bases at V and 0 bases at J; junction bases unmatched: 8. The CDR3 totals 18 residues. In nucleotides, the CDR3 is TGTGCCAGCAGCGTAGAGGGACAGGCGACCCACTCTGGAAACACCATATATTTT. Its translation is CASSVEGQATHSGNTIYF.

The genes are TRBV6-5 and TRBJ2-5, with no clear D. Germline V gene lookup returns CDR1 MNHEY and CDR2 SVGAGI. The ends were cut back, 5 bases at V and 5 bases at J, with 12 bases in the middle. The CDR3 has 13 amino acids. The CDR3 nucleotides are TGTGCCAGCAGTGAAAATAGAGTCGAGACCCAGTACTTC. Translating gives CASSENRVETQYF.

CDR3 nucleotide sequence: TGCGCCAGCATTGGGAGCAATCAGCCCCAGCATTTT. Translating it yields CASIGSNQPQHF. This chain joins TRBV23-1 and TRBJ1-5; D not certain. TRBV23-1 is an ORF, with its function uncertain. This CDR3 region has 12 residues. Trimming removed 7 bases at V and 1 base at J, with 5 bases between.

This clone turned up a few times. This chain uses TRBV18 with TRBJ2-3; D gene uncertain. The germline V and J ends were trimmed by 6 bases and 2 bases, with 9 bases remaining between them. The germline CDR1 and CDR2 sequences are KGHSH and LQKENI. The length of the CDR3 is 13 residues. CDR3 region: CASSPGLTDTQYF. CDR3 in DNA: TGTGCCAGCTCGCCCGGCCTCACAGATACGCAGTATTTT.

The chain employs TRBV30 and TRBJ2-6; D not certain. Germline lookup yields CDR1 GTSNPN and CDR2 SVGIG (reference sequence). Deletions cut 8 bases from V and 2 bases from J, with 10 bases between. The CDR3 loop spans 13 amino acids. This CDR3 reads CAGLGAGANVLTF. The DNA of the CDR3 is TGTGCCGGCCTTGGGGCTGGGGCCAACGTCCTGACTTTC.

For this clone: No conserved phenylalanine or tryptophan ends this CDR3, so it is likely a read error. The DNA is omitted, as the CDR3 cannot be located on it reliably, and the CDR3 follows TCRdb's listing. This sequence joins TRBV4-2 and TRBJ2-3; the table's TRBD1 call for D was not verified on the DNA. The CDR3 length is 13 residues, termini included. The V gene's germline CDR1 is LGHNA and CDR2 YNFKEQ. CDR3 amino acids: CASSQDPSGQKVP.

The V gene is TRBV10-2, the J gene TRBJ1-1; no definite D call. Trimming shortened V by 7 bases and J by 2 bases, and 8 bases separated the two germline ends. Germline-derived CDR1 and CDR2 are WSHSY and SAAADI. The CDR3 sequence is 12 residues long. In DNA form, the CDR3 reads TGCGCCAGCATGGGTGCAAACACTGAAGCTTTCTTT. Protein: CASMGANTEAFF.

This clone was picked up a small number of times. In DNA, the CDR3 is TGTGCCTGGTCTGGTGGGCAGAGCTTCACAGATACGCAGTATTTT. Translated: CAWSGGQSFTDTQYF. The V call is TRBV30, the J call TRBJ2-3; no reliable D call. The germline V gene encodes CDR1 GTSNPN and CDR2 SVGIG (reference sequence). V was clipped by 5 bases and J by 2 bases, with 17 bases between them. CDR3 length: 15 amino acids.

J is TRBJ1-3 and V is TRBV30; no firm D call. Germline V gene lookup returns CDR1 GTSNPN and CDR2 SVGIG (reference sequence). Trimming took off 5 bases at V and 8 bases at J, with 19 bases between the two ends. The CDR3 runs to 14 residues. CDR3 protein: CAWLGRTRWDTIYF. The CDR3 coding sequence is TGTGCCTGGCTTGGCAGGACTAGGTGGGACACCATATATTTT.

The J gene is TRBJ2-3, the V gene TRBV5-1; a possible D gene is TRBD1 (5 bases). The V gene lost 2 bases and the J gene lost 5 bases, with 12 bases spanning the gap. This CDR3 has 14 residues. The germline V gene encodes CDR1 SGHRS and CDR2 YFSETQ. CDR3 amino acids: CASSFSDRVDTQYF. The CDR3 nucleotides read TGCGCCAGCAGCTTTTCTGACAGAGTAGATACGCAGTATTTT.

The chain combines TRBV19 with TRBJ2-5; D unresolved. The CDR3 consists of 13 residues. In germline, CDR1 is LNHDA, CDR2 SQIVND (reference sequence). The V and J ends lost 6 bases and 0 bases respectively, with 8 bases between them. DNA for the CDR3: TGTGCCAGTAGCGAGAGGTACCAAGAGACCCAGTACTTC. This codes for CASSERYQETQYF.

In nucleotides, the CDR3 is TGTGCCAGCAGAACCGGGACAGGGATTGGCTACACCTTC. Protein product: CASRTGTGIGYTF. This chain connects TRBV6-5 to TRBJ1-2, with 9 bases fitting TRBD1. Trimming at V came to 6 bases and at J to 7 bases, leaving 6 bases not matched to a gene. Looked up from germline, CDR1 is MNHEY and CDR2 is SVGAGI. CDR3 length: 13 residues.

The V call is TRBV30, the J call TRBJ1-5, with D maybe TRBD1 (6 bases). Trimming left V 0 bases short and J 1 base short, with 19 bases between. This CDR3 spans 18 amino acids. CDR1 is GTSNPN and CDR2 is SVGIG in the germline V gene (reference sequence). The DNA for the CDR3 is TGTGCCTGGAGTGTACGCCGACAGGCCCTCCCCAGCAATCAGCCCCAGCATTTT. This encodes CAWSVRRQALPSNQPQHF.

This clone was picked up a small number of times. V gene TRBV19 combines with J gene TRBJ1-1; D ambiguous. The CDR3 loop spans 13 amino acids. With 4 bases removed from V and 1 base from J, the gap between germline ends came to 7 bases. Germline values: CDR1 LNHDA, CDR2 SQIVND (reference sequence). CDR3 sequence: CASSNLRNTEAFF. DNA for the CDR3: TGTGCCAGTAGTAACCTGCGGAACACTGAAGCTTTCTTT.

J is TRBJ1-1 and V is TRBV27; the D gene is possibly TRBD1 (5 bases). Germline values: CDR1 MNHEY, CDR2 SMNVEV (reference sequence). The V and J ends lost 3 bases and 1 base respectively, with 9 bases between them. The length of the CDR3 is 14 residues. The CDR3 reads CASSFWGENTEAFF. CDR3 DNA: TGTGCCAGCAGTTTTTGGGGGGAGAACACTGAAGCTTTCTTT.

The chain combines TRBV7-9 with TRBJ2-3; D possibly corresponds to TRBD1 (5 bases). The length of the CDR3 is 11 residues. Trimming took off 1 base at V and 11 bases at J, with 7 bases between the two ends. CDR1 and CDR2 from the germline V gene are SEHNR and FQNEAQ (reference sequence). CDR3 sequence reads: CASSLDQGQYF. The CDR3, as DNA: TGTGCCAGCAGCTTAGACCAGGGGCAGTATTTT.

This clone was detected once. CDR3 bases: TGCAGCGTCTGGACAGAAATGAACACTGAAGCTTTCTTT. This sequence encodes CSVWTEMNTEAFF. V and J are TRBV29-1 and TRBJ1-1; tentatively, D is TRBD1 (6 bases). CDR3 size: 13 residues. Looked up from germline, CDR1 is SQVTM and CDR2 is ANQGSEA. V gave up 6 bases and J gave up 0 bases, with 11 bases separating them.

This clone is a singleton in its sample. The CDR3 here is CASSPDRNSGANVLTF. The CDR3 DNA is TGTGCCAGCAGCCCCGACAGGAACTCTGGGGCCAACGTCCTGACTTTC. The chain links TRBV5-4 to TRBJ2-6, with D tentatively TRBD1 (6 bases). CDR1 is SGHNT, CDR2 YYREEE, per germline (reference sequence). This CDR3 region has 16 residues. V lost 4 bases, J lost 0 bases, and 11 bases lay in between.

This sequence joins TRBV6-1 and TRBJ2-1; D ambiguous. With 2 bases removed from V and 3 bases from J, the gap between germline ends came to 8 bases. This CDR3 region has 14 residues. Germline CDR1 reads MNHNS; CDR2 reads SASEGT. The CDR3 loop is CASSERHNYNEQFF. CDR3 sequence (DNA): TGTGCCAGCAGTGAAAGACACAACTACAATGAGCAGTTCTTC.

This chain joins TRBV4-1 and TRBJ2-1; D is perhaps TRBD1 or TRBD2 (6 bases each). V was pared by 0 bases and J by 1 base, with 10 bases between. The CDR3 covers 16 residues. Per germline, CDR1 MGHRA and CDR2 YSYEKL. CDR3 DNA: TGCGCCAGCAGCCAAGATAAGGGGGGTTCCTACAATGAGCAGTTCTTC. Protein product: CASSQDKGGSYNEQFF.

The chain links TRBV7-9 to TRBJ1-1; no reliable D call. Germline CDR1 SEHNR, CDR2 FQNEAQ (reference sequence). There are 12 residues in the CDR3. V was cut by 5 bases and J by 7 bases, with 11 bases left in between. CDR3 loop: CASSRSVDEAFF. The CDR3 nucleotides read TGTGCCAGCAGCCGCTCAGTAGATGAAGCTTTCTTT.

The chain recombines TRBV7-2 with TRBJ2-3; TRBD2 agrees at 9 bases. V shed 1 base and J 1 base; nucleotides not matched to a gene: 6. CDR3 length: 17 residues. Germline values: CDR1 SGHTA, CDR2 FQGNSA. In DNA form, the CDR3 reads TGTGCCAGCAGCTTAGGCCCCCGGACTAGCGGCACAGATACGCAGTATTTT. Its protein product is CASSLGPRTSGTDTQYF.

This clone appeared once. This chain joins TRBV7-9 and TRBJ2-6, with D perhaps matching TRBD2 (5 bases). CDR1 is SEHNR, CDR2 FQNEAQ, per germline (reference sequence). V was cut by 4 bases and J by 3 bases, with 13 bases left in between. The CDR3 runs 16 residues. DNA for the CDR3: TGTGCCAGCAGCTGGGAGAGAGGTTTTGGGGCCAACGTCCTGACTTTC. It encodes CASSWERGFGANVLTF.

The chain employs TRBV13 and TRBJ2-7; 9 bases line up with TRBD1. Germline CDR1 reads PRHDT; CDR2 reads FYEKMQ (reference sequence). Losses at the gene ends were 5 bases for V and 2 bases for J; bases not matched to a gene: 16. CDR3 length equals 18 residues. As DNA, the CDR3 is TGTGCCAGCAGCCCCCCCAAAACCGACAGGGGGAGGCCCTACGAGCAGTACTTC. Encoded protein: CASSPPKTDRGRPYEQYF.

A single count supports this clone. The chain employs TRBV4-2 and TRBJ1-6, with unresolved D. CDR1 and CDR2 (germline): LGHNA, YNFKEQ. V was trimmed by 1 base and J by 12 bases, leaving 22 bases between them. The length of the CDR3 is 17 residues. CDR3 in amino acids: CASSQVTSVELPKPLHF. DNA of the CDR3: TGTGCCAGCAGCCAAGTAACGTCTGTAGAGCTCCCGAAACCCCTCCACTTT.

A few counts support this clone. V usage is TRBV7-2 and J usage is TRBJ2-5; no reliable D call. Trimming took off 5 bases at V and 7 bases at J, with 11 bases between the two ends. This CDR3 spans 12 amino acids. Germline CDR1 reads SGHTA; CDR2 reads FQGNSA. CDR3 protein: CASSPLTGTQYF. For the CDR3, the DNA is TGTGCCAGCAGCCCCCTGACGGGGACCCAGTACTTC.